Below are 12 T cell receptor beta chains sequenced from a single sample in a study of blood T cell repertoires in COVID-19. Generated by immunoSEQ multiplex PCR, the TCRdb table keeps only in-frame clones and is missing some. The table lists roughly 400,000 clones, about 88% of them singletons. The specimen was PBMCs or T cells enriched from blood (not recorded which). The receptor set was obtained from a woman aged 18-30 years who had been exposed to COVID-19.

The chain is built from TRBV28 and TRBJ2-7; 9 bases are a match to TRBD2. This CDR3 is 15 amino acids long. Germline loops: CDR1 MDHEN, CDR2 SYDVKM. J was trimmed by 3 bases and V by 5 bases; bases with no gene match: 8. DNA for the CDR3: TGTGCCAGCAGTGCCGTGAAGACTAGCGGCTACGAGCAGTACTTC. This encodes CASSAVKTSGYEQYF.

This clone was detected only once. The chain has TRBV6-5 and TRBJ2-4, with 8 bases lining up with TRBD2. CDR1 and CDR2 (germline): MNHEY, SVGAGI. The V gene end was trimmed by 4 bases and the J gene end by 0 bases; junction bases not matched to a gene: 5. The CDR3 length is 16 residues. The CDR3 DNA is TGTGCCAGCAGTTCCGAGGCGGGGGGAGCCAAAAACATTCAGTACTTC. The encoded protein is CASSSEAGGAKNIQYF.

The rearrangement joins TRBV27 to TRBJ1-2, with 7 bases that match TRBD1. V lost 0 bases, J lost 8 bases, and 6 bases stayed unmatched. The CDR3 is 14 residues long. From germline, CDR1 is MNHEY and CDR2 SMNVEV (reference sequence). The CDR3 DNA sequence: TGTGCCAGCAGTTTATCGGGACAGAAGAGGGGCTACACCTTC. Translating gives CASSLSGQKRGYTF.

On this clone itself: This specimen includes other DNA sequences encoding the same CDR3. The chain employs TRBV4-3 and TRBJ2-7; weak D call: TRBD1 (6 bases). The germline V gene has CDR1 LGHNA and CDR2 YSLEER. This CDR3 has 13 amino acids. Between the trimmed V and J ends, which lost 0 bases and 4 bases, there was a span of 7 bases. DNA for the CDR3: TGCGCCAGCAGCCAAGATAGGGGGTACGAGCAGTACTTC. Its translation is CASSQDRGYEQYF.

The gene calls are TRBV27 and TRBJ2-1, with TRBD2 matching over 11 bases. Germline CDR1 is MNHEY and CDR2 is SMNVEV (reference sequence). This CDR3 has 19 residues. V dropped 4 bases and J dropped 5; count of bases not matched to a gene: 16. This CDR3 is CASSSGLVRLAGSNNEQFF. The CDR3 DNA reads TGTGCCAGCAGTTCAGGCTTAGTAAGACTAGCGGGGTCCAACAATGAGCAGTTCTTC.

The rearrangement links TRBV19 to TRBJ2-3; D may be TRBD2 (6 bases). CDR1 and CDR2 from the germline V gene are LNHDA and SQIVND (reference sequence). The ends were cut back, 7 bases at V and 1 base at J, with 15 bases in the middle. The CDR3 is 15 residues long. CDR3 protein: CASNWAGLGTDTQYF. Written as DNA, the CDR3 is TGTGCCAGTAATTGGGCGGGGTTGGGCACAGATACGCAGTATTTT.

This clone came up once. The chain combines TRBV19 with TRBJ2-2; D possibly corresponds to TRBD2 (6 bases). The CDR3 contains 17 residues. The V and J ends lost 5 bases and 3 bases respectively, with 19 bases between them. Germline V gives CDR1 LNHDA, CDR2 SQIVND (reference sequence). This chain's CDR3 is CASSSPGKGGYTGELFF. CDR3 nucleotide sequence: TGTGCCAGTAGTTCCCCGGGCAAGGGAGGTTACACCGGGGAGCTGTTTTTT.

The chain combines TRBV6-4 with TRBJ2-6; D is possibly TRBD2 (7 bases). There are 15 residues in the CDR3. From germline, CDR1 is MRHNA and CDR2 SNTAGT. V was trimmed by 7 bases and J by 4 bases, leaving 14 bases between them. CDR3 sequence: CASKWGGAGANVLTF. CDR3 bases: TGTGCCAGCAAATGGGGGGGGGCGGGGGCCAACGTCCTGACTTTC.

The V and J genes are TRBV25-1 and TRBJ1-2; 7 bases match TRBD1. V dropped 4 bases and J dropped 0; count of bases not matched to a gene: 5. Germline V gives CDR1 MGHDK, CDR2 SYGVNS. CDR3 length: 15 amino acids. DNA of the CDR3: TGTGCCAGCAGTGCGGCCGGGACAGCTAACTATGGCTACACCTTC. Protein product: CASSAAGTANYGYTF.

This clone was seen a single time. The chain employs TRBV4-3 and TRBJ2-7, with a tentative D call TRBD1 (6 bases). Trimming cost V 0 bases and J 5 bases, with 14 bases left between them. CDR1 and CDR2 from the germline V gene are LGHNA and YSLEER. This CDR3 contains 15 residues. DNA for the CDR3: TGCGCCAGCAGCCAAGAGTCCAGGGGAAGCCACGAGCAGTACTTC. Translating it yields CASSQESRGSHEQYF.

The chain joins TRBV4-2 to TRBJ1-2; the D gene is possibly TRBD1 (6 bases). V was shortened by 4 bases and J by 3 bases, with 9 bases between the two germline ends. Germline CDR1 and CDR2: LGHNA and YNFKEQ. This CDR3 comprises 13 residues. In nucleotides, the CDR3 is TGTGCCAGCAGCCCGGGACAAGACTATGGCTACACCTTC. Residues: CASSPGQDYGYTF.

V usage is TRBV27 and J usage is TRBJ1-5; tentatively, D is TRBD1 (5 bases). V lost 3 bases, J lost 3 bases, and 12 bases lay in between. Per germline, CDR1 MNHEY and CDR2 SMNVEV (reference sequence). The CDR3 is 15 residues long. CDR3: CASSLGRQINQPQHF. CDR3 nucleotide sequence: TGTGCCAGCAGTTTGGGAAGACAGATCAATCAGCCCCAGCATTTT.